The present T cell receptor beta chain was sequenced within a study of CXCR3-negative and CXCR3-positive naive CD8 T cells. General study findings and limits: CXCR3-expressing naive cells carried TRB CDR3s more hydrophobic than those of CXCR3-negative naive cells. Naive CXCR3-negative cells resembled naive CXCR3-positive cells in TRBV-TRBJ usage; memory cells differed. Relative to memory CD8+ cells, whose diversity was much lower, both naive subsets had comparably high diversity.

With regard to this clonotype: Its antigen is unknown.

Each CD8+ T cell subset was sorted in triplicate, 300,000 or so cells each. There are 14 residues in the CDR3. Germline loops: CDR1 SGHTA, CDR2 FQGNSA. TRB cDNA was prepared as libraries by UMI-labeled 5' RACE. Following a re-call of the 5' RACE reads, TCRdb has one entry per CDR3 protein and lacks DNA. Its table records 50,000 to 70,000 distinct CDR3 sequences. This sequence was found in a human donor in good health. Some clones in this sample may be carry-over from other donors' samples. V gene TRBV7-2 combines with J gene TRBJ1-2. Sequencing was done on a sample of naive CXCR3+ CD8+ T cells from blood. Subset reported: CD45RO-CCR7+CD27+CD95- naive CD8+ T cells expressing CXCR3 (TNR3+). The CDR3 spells CASSDVDSGYGYTF.